This TCR beta chain comes out of a study of T cells after yellow fever vaccination. This CDR3 contains 16 residues. The germline V gene has CDR1 SGHAT and CDR2 FQDESV (reference sequence). Trimming removed 4 bases from V and 3 bases from J; junction bases left unmatched: 7. Template-switching 5'RACE yielded the TCR cDNA; a universal primer site and UMIs were added in the process. TCRdb re-derived calls from the 5' RACE reads in MiXCR, one entry per CDR3 protein. The top ten hold 15% to 20% of the sample, which has about 580,000 distinct CDR3 sequences, about 15% seen once. The sequence was obtained from a man in his late teens or twenties who received the YFV17D yellow fever vaccine. The chain carries TRBV11-1 and TRBJ2-1, with 9 bases fitting TRBD1. This sample comprised PBMCs, obtained less than 6 days after the first yellow fever vaccination. The CDR3, as DNA: TGTGCCAGCAGCTACCGGACAGGGGCGAGCTACAATGAGCAGTTCTTC. This codes for CASSYRTGASYNEQFF.